The 15 T cell receptor beta chains in this list originate from one sample, sequenced in a study of identical twins. TCRdb itself ran the 5' RACE reads through MiXCR, one entry per CDR3 protein. Of around 1.7 million distinct CDR3 sequences listed, 25% to 35% are singletons. The specimen was cord blood. The receptors originated from a newborn girl in good health.

This clonotype was seen more than once but under ten times. The J gene is TRBJ2-4, the V gene TRBV6-1; a weak D match, TRBD1 (5 bases). Trimming took 4 bases from V and 3 from J, leaving 16 bases between them. From germline, CDR1 is MNHNS and CDR2 SASEGT. CDR3 length: 16 residues. CDR3 sequence reads: CASSGLAGSGKNIQYF. In nucleotides, the CDR3 is TGTGCCAGCAGTGGCCTGGCAGGGTCGGGCAAAAACATTCAGTACTTC.

There are a few counts of this clonotype. CDR3 in DNA: TGTGCCAGCAGTTACCCCCGAGACAGATTTCGGGAGCAGTACTTC. Protein sequence: CASSYPRDRFREQYF. This sequence joins TRBV6-6 and TRBJ2-4, with D possibly matching TRBD2 (6 bases). The germline V and J ends were trimmed by 2 bases and 13 bases, with 21 bases remaining between them. The germline V gene has CDR1 MNHNY and CDR2 SVGAGI (reference sequence). The CDR3 contains 15 residues.

The J gene is TRBJ2-1, the V gene TRBV14; 8 bases align to TRBD1. The CDR3 is 14 residues long. After removal of 6 bases from V and 2 bases from J, the junction contained 3 bases not matched to a gene. CDR1 is SGHDN and CDR2 is FVKESK in the germline V gene. The CDR3 DNA sequence: TGTGCCAGCAGGTACAGGGGGGCCTACAATGAGCAGTTCTTC. It codes for CASRYRGAYNEQFF.

This chain connects TRBV28 to TRBJ2-7, with D unclear. CDR1 MDHEN and CDR2 SYDVKM come from the germline V gene. There are 13 residues in the CDR3. The V and J ends lost 2 bases and 5 bases respectively, with 10 bases between them. CDR3 residues: CASSLTLTNEQYF. In DNA form, the CDR3 reads TGTGCCAGCAGTTTAACCCTGACCAACGAGCAGTACTTC.

This clonotype was seen more than once but under ten times. The gene calls are TRBV20-1 and TRBJ2-1; D call uncertain. CDR3 length: 12 residues. V was pared by 7 bases and J by 9 bases, with 16 bases between. Germline CDR1 is DFQATT and CDR2 is SNEGSKA (reference sequence). CDR3 in amino acids: CSGSRDLGEQFF. CDR3 sequence (DNA): TGCAGTGGATCCCGAGATCTCGGTGAGCAGTTCTTC.

In its sample, this clonotype was seen many times. The V gene is TRBV12-3 or TRBV12-4, the J gene TRBJ2-5; D unclear. V was pared by 9 bases and J by 2 bases, with 1 base between. The CDR3 has 9 residues. CDR3 region: CASQETQYF. For the CDR3, the DNA is TGTGCCAGTCAAGAGACCCAGTACTTC.

This rearrangement joins TRBV20-1 to TRBJ1-1; weak D call: TRBD1 (5 bases). CDR1 is DFQATT and CDR2 is SNEGSKA in the germline V gene (reference sequence). CDR3 length equals 13 residues. V was clipped by 3 bases and J by 2 bases, with 10 bases between them. Written as DNA, the CDR3 is TGCAGTGCTAGTACGGGGGTTAACACTGAAGCTTTCTTT. It encodes CSASTGVNTEAFF.

At least ten counts were recorded for this clonotype. This rearrangement joins TRBV16 to TRBJ1-2; TRBD1 is a possible D gene (6 bases). The germline V gene has CDR1 KGHSY and CDR2 FQNENV. The CDR3 has 13 amino acids. V was cut by 0 bases and J by 4 bases, with 6 bases left in between. CDR3 bases: TGTGCCAGCAGCCAATCAGGGGGCTATGGCTACACCTTC. This encodes CASSQSGGYGYTF.

The chain couples TRBV20-1 to TRBJ2-3; a possible D gene is TRBD1 (6 bases). This CDR3 has 14 amino acids. The germline V gene encodes CDR1 DFQATT and CDR2 SNEGSKA (reference sequence). V lost 0 bases and J 3 bases, leaving 10 bases between the germline ends. In DNA, the CDR3 is TGCAGTGCTAGAGATTTGGGGGCTACAGATACGCAGTATTTT. Translating it yields CSARDLGATDTQYF.

This clonotype showed up many times. The rearrangement uses TRBV28 and TRBJ2-3; D is perhaps TRBD2 (7 bases). V lost 7 bases to trimming and J lost 3 bases, with 17 bases between them. The CDR3 runs 15 residues. Germline V gene data show CDR1 as MDHEN and CDR2 as SYDVKM. The CDR3 DNA reads as TGTGCCAGCACCCTAGGGGGGGAGGGTACAGATACGCAGTATTTT. This encodes CASTLGGEGTDTQYF. The whole variable domain, filled in from reference TRBV28 and TRBJ2-3, reads DVKVTQSSRYLVKRTGEKVFLECVQDMDHENMFWYRQDPGLGLRLIYFSYDVKMKEKGDIPEGYSVSREKKERFSLILESASTNQTSMYLCASTLGGEGTDTQYFGPGTRLTVL.

Remarks on this clonotype: Germline and junction disagree at one end, which may indicate a read error. The J gene is TRBJ2-3, the V gene TRBV14; 11 bases align to TRBD2. This CDR3 region has 16 residues. In germline, CDR1 is SGHDN, CDR2 FVKESK. The CDR3 bases are TGTGCCAGCAGCGTTCTAGCGGGGGGTCACACAGATACGCAGGATTTT. Amino acids: CASSVLAGGHTDTQDF.

The chain has TRBV11-2 and TRBJ2-3; 9 bases are shared with TRBD2. CDR1 is SGHAT, CDR2 FQNNGV, per germline. The V gene end was trimmed by 3 bases and the J gene end by 5 bases; junction bases not matched to a gene: 9. The CDR3 length is 16 residues. CDR3 residues: CASSFHAGGREDTQYF. The CDR3 bases are TGTGCCAGCAGCTTCCACGCGGGAGGGCGTGAAGATACGCAGTATTTT.

This clonotype was found once. The junction shows a germline mismatch at one end, possibly a read error. The chain combines TRBV6-5 with TRBJ2-5; D is perhaps TRBD1 (6 bases). The CDR3 loop spans 17 amino acids. Per germline, CDR1 MNHEY and CDR2 SVGAGI. The CDR3 loop is CAGSYSGDTHDPETQYF. CDR3 DNA: TGTGCCGGCAGTTACTCAGGGGACACCCATGATCCAGAGACCCAGTACTTC.

This clonotype was counted between two and nine times. The V and J genes are TRBV5-5 and TRBJ2-7; D remains ambiguous. The CDR3 runs to 15 residues. V lost 3 bases and J 3 bases, leaving 16 bases between the germline ends. Germline lookup yields CDR1 SGHKS and CDR2 YYEKEE (reference sequence). The CDR3 DNA follows: TGTGCCAGCAGCTCCCGGGCCAGAATCGACTACGAGCAGTACTTC. Its protein is CASSSRARIDYEQYF.

The chain carries TRBV2 and TRBJ1-4; 8 bases line up with TRBD1. The germline V gene encodes CDR1 SNHLY and CDR2 FYNNEI. J gave up 8 bases and V 4 bases, and 3 bases lay outside the gene matches. CDR3 size: 13 residues. The CDR3 sequence is CASSAQGDEKLFF. For the CDR3, the DNA is TGTGCCAGCAGTGCACAGGGGGACGAAAAACTGTTTTTT. Full variable domain (rest looked up from reference TRBV2 and TRBJ1-4): EPEVTQTPSHQVTQMGQEVILRCVPISNHLYFYWYRQILGQKVEFLVSFYNNEISEKSEIFDDQFSVERPDGSNFTLKIRSTKLEDSAMYFCASSAQGDEKLFFGSGTQLSVL.